This T cell receptor (beta chain) was sequenced during a study of OX40 agonist ivuxolimab in advanced cancers. Study-wide context: Ivuxolimab, which targeted the costimulatory receptor OX40 (CD134), was an agonistic, fully human IgG2 monoclonal antibody. Intravenous ivuxolimab was administered to patients every 2 weeks at six dose levels: 0.01, 0.1, 0.3, 1.5, 3 and 10 mg/kg. Of the 50 or so patients in dose escalation, some 20 had hepatocellular carcinoma, some 15 had melanoma, 9 had renal cell carcinoma and 9 had head and neck cancer. The dose-escalation cohort was about 86% male with a mean age of about 54 years, ranging from 23 to 79. Patients were allowed to have had prior anti-PD-1, anti-PD-L1 or anti-CTLA-4 therapy, and 30% to 40% of the dose-escalation patients had previously received checkpoint inhibitors. Partial responses occurred in three dose-escalation patients: two with cutaneous melanoma and one with hepatocellular carcinoma. The point of sequencing TCRbeta in the periphery was to test whether ivuxolimab changed TCR sequence diversity and drove clonal T-cell expansion. The paper reports the monotherapy dose-escalation portion (N ≈ 52 patients) of the phase I ivuxolimab trial. Broad study findings and their caveats: Low levels of normalized T-cell clonal expansion were also seen in some patients who did not respond. The antigen specificity of the clonally expanded peripheral T cells was not determined. At doses of 0.1 to 3.0 mg/kg, clonal expansion of both CD4+ and CD8+ T cells in blood was seen between baseline and week 6. After ivuxolimab, expanded clones were on average more numerous among CD8+ T cells than among CD4+ T cells. Partial responders in the 0.1-3.0 mg/kg groups had among the lowest normalized peripheral clonal expansion, especially among CD8+ T cells.

The trial excluded patients who had a history of autoimmune disease or were on systemic immunosuppression. Peripheral blood for TCR sequencing was collected from all dose cohorts at baseline, on cycle 4 day 1, and on cycle 7 day 1. Samples were obtained from an open-label, multicenter, first-in-human phase I dose-escalation trial of ivuxolimab. Adults with locally advanced or metastatic head and neck squamous cell, hepatocellular, melanoma or renal cell carcinoma were enrolled in the trial. CD4+ and CD8+ T cells were sorted separately from peripheral blood before TCR sequencing. Details on this clone: The target of this receptor is not known. Qualities for individual bases were not recorded, and no much larger clone is one base off.

For sequencing of the TCRbeta CDR3 region, genomic DNA was extracted from the sorted cells. The immunoSEQ Assay was used for sequencing of TCRbeta CDR3 regions. TCRdb limited this immuneACCESS table to in-frame rearrangements with V and J called. A share of clones is missing; checked studies link under half to unresolved V genes, and the rest is unexplained. This sample has tens of thousands of clones in its table, and roughly 87% of those were observed once. The ten most abundant clones make up roughly 1.3% of the sample. The CDR3, cysteine through phenylalanine, is 15 amino acids long. Only the CDR3 portion is preserved as DNA: 45 bases, with reading frame beginning at the first base. V and J are trimmed by 4 bases and 4 bases, and the gene matches miss 7 bases of the junction. The germline V gene yields MNHEY for CDR1 and SVGAGI for CDR2.

The TCR sequence derives from an adult with an advanced solid tumor such as melanoma, head and neck, liver or kidney cancer. Here the chain combines TRBV6-5 and TRBJ2-7; the junction holds 10 bases that match TRBD1. Sequenced material: CD4+ or CD8+ T cells sorted from blood, taken in a trial of the OX40 agonist ivuxolimab. The CDR3 is CASSSGQGSAYEQYF. The DNA sequence reads TGTGCCAGCAGTTCGGGACAGGGGAGTGCGTACGAGCAGTACTTC.